The 28 T cell receptor beta chains below were found in one sample sequenced in a study of beta chain features in type 1 diabetes. Study results and caveats: Type 1 diabetes patients showed a moderate but significant shortening of TCRB CDR3s in all four CD4+ subsets.

Expressed TCRB transcripts were sequenced because the entire RNA isolate underwent reverse transcription. Measured with immunoSEQ multiplex PCR; TCRdb has only the in-frame clones, and not every one. Among around 150,000 clones listed, 9% to 12% were seen once. Their cognate antigens are unknown. The sample was central memory CD4+ T cells from blood. Every receptor here comes from a young man with type 1 diabetes.

The genes are TRBV29-1 and TRBJ1-2; D is ambiguous. This CDR3 has 11 residues. V shed 4 bases and J shed 7 bases, with 10 bases lying between them. Looked up from germline, CDR1 is SQVTM and CDR2 is ANQGSEA. The CDR3 region has the DNA TGCAGCGTTGTTCGGGGTCGTGGCTACACCTTC. As protein: CSVVRGRGYTF. Drawing the rest from reference TRBV29-1 and TRBJ1-2, the complete variable domain is SAVISQKPSRDICQRGTSLTIQCQVDSQVTMMFWYRQQPGQSLTLIATANQGSEATYESGFVIDKFPISRPNLTFSTLTVSNMSPEDSSIYLCSVVRGRGYTFGSGTRLTVV.

This clone was seen a handful of times. The chain has TRBV9 and TRBJ2-3; perhaps TRBD1 as D (5 bases). Trimming left V 0 bases short and J 0 bases short, with 11 bases between. The germline V gene encodes CDR1 SGDLS and CDR2 YYNGEE. This CDR3 region has 16 residues. CDR3 loop: CASSVGGAWSTDTQYF. In nucleotides, the CDR3 is TGTGCCAGCAGCGTAGGTGGGGCGTGGAGCACAGATACGCAGTATTTT.

The chain is built from TRBV27 and TRBJ2-2; no clear D gene. Looked up from germline, CDR1 is MNHEY and CDR2 is SMNVEV (reference sequence). This CDR3 is built from 17 residues. The V and J ends lost 6 bases and 0 bases respectively, with 17 bases between them. CDR3 in amino acids: CASSSGIDRSNTGELFF. The CDR3 bases are TGTGCCAGCAGCTCAGGAATCGACCGATCGAACACCGGGGAGCTGTTTTTT.

The table lists this clone with a few counts. The chain recombines TRBV5-1 with TRBJ2-7; weak D call: TRBD2 (5 bases). Deletions cut 8 bases from V and 6 bases from J, with 24 bases between. CDR3 length: 15 amino acids. The germline V gene has CDR1 SGHRS and CDR2 YFSETQ. The CDR3 DNA sequence: TGCGCCAGTTCCCTAGAGGCCAGTCAACGGGGCGAGCAGTACTTC. As protein: CASSLEASQRGEQYF.

V gene TRBV4-3 combines with J gene TRBJ1-5, with a tentative D call TRBD1 (5 bases). Trimming took off 0 bases at V and 1 base at J, with 22 bases between the two ends. The CDR3 loop spans 20 amino acids. CDR1 is LGHNA and CDR2 is YSLEER in the germline V gene. CDR3 residues: CASSQDRPGYRAGSNQPQHF. The CDR3 DNA is TGCGCCAGCAGCCAAGATAGGCCAGGGTACCGAGCGGGGAGCAATCAGCCCCAGCATTTT.

This clone showed up just a few times. The chain uses TRBV4-3 and TRBJ2-1, with 10 bases aligning to TRBD2. The CDR3 extends over 15 amino acids. Trimming removed 1 base from V and 10 bases from J; junction bases left unmatched: 7. CDR1 LGHNA and CDR2 YSLEER come from the germline V gene. The CDR3 is CASSQGLAGVGEQFF. CDR3 in DNA: TGCGCCAGCAGCCAAGGGCTAGCGGGAGTTGGGGAGCAGTTCTTC.

The chain couples TRBV30 to TRBJ1-2, with 9 bases lining up with TRBD1. The junction had 5 bases not matched to a gene; V was cut back by 0 bases and J by 6 bases. This CDR3 spans 14 amino acids. The germline CDR1 and CDR2 sequences are GTSNPN and SVGIG (reference sequence). CDR3 region: CAWSVQGASNGYTF. The CDR3 DNA follows: TGTGCCTGGAGTGTACAGGGGGCAAGTAATGGCTACACCTTC.

This clone was recorded a few times. The rearrangement joins TRBV6-5 to TRBJ1-1; D is unclear. CDR1 MNHEY and CDR2 SVGAGI come from the germline V gene. Trimming cost V 5 bases and J 3 bases, with 10 bases left between them. CDR3 length: 13 residues. The CDR3 sequence is CASSDYGDTEAFF. The DNA for the CDR3 is TGTGCCAGCAGTGACTACGGAGACACTGAAGCTTTCTTT.

There are a few counts of this clone. The chain links TRBV10-3 to TRBJ1-5, with a possible D match to TRBD1 (5 bases). The CDR3 loop spans 13 amino acids. With 11 bases removed from V and 0 bases from J, the gap between germline ends came to 11 bases. Germline V gives CDR1 ENHRY, CDR2 SYGVKD. This CDR3 is CAAGTDSNQPQHF. The DNA for the CDR3 is TGTGCCGCGGGGACGGATAGCAATCAGCCCCAGCATTTT.

V gene TRBV7-2 combines with J gene TRBJ1-5; D gene uncertain. V was clipped by 4 bases and J by 5 bases, with 12 bases between them. The germline V gene encodes CDR1 SGHTA and CDR2 FQGNSA. The CDR3 contains 14 residues. CDR3 sequence (DNA): TGTGCCAGCAGCTCCGGACTGTTTGATCAGCCCCAGCATTTT. Protein sequence: CASSSGLFDQPQHF.

This clone was recorded at least ten times. The genes are TRBV7-2 and TRBJ2-2; D may be TRBD2 (6 bases). The V gene lost 3 bases and the J gene lost 6 bases, with 11 bases spanning the gap. The CDR3 has 14 amino acids. From germline, CDR1 is SGHTA and CDR2 FQGNSA. The CDR3 loop reads CASSFHGGSGELFF. Here the CDR3 DNA reads TGTGCCAGCAGCTTTCATGGGGGGTCCGGGGAGCTGTTTTTT.

This clone has just a few counts. The chain carries TRBV7-2 and TRBJ1-1, with 9 bases that match TRBD1. The germline gives CDR1 SGHTA, CDR2 FQGNSA. V lost 6 bases, J lost 6 bases, and 11 bases stayed unmatched. The CDR3 extends over 15 amino acids. In DNA, the CDR3 is TGTGCCAGCAGAGTCCCGGGACAGGGAAGACCTGAAGCTTTCTTT. This encodes CASRVPGQGRPEAFF. Looking up the rest from reference TRBV7-2 and TRBJ1-1 gives the full variable domain: GAGVSQSPSNKVTEKGKDVELRCDPISGHTALYWYRQSLGQGLEFLIYFQGNSAPDKSGLPSDRFSAERTGGSVSTLTIQRTQQEDSAVYLCASRVPGQGRPEAFFGQGTRLTVV.

This clone was seen a handful of times. The V gene is TRBV6-6, the J gene TRBJ2-7; D is possibly TRBD2 (6 bases). The germline CDR1 and CDR2 sequences are MNHNY and SVGAGI (reference sequence). This CDR3 has 12 residues. V lost 4 bases to trimming and J lost 7 bases, with 11 bases between them. CDR3: CASSSPGREQYF. Written as DNA, the CDR3 is TGTGCCAGCAGTTCCCCAGGGAGGGAGCAGTACTTC.

This rearrangement joins TRBV4-3 to TRBJ1-5, with a weak D call TRBD1 (5 bases). The CDR3 covers 16 residues. Germline loops: CDR1 LGHNA, CDR2 YSLEER. The germline V and J ends were trimmed by 0 bases and 2 bases, with 11 bases remaining between them. CDR3 in amino acids: CASSQDWDFGNQPQHF. CDR3 bases: TGCGCCAGCAGCCAAGATTGGGACTTTGGCAATCAGCCCCAGCATTTT.

The V and J genes are TRBV2 and TRBJ1-5, with 10 positions matching TRBD1. The CDR3 runs to 17 residues. V was pared by 6 bases and J by 8 bases, with 16 bases of the junction left unmatched. The germline V gene has CDR1 SNHLY and CDR2 FYNNEI. This CDR3 reads CASRPGQGTVEFEPQHF. The CDR3 DNA reads TGTGCCAGCAGACCGGGACAGGGGACTGTCGAGTTTGAGCCCCAGCATTTT.

This clone was observed a handful of times. The rearrangement joins TRBV6-5 to TRBJ2-7; TRBD1 matches at 7 bases. The CDR3 has 14 residues. Unmatched junction bases numbered 9, after V lost 7 bases and J lost 3 bases. From germline, CDR1 is MNHEY and CDR2 SVGAGI. The chain's CDR3 is CASTPGTELYEQYF. The DNA of the CDR3 is TGTGCCAGCACCCCCGGGACAGAACTCTACGAGCAGTACTTC.

This clone was counted many times. This sample also contains other DNA sequences that code for the same CDR3. The V call is TRBV14, the J call TRBJ1-1, with D perhaps matching TRBD1 (5 bases). Between the trimmed V and J ends, which lost 2 bases and 1 base, there was a span of 5 bases. CDR1 is SGHDN, CDR2 FVKESK, per germline. The CDR3 is 13 amino acids. The chain's CDR3 is CASSQQGNTEAFF. The CDR3 nucleotides are TGTGCCAGCAGCCAACAGGGGAACACTGAAGCTTTCTTT. Complete variable domain (other parts from reference TRBV14 and TRBJ1-1): EAGVTQFPSHSVIEKGQTVTLRCDPISGHDNLYWYRRVMGKEIKFLLHFVKESKQDESGMPNNRFLAERTGGTYSTLKVQPAELEDSGVYFCASSQQGNTEAFFGQGTRLTVV.

V and J are TRBV29-1 and TRBJ2-2, with TRBD1 identical over 8 bases. From germline, CDR1 is SQVTM and CDR2 ANQGSEA. This CDR3 region has 14 residues. The CDR3, as DNA: TGCAGTTACAGGGGGACAGCGAACACCGGGGAGCTGTTTTTT. Translated, it gives CSYRGTANTGELFF.

This rearrangement joins TRBV4-2 to TRBJ1-1; D perhaps matches TRBD1 (5 bases). V was clipped by 0 bases and J by 1 base, with 12 bases between them. Germline CDR1 reads LGHNA; CDR2 reads YNFKEQ. This CDR3 is 16 amino acids long. The CDR3 sequence: CASSQEGVDRNTEAFF. CDR3 DNA: TGTGCCAGCAGCCAAGAAGGGGTCGACAGGAACACTGAAGCTTTCTTT.

V is TRBV2 and J is TRBJ2-3; no reliable D call. The CDR3 is 12 amino acids. Trimming removed 7 bases at V and 5 bases at J, with 10 bases between. The germline V gene encodes CDR1 SNHLY and CDR2 FYNNEI. CDR3 sequence (DNA): TGTGCCAGCACCCAACAGAGAGATACGCAGTATTTT. Protein: CASTQQRDTQYF.

This clone was counted between two and nine times. The chain has TRBV21-1 and TRBJ2-5; TRBD1, as called in the table, went unchecked against the DNA. TRBV21-1 is a recognized pseudogene. The CDR3 is 17 amino acids. CDR3 coding DNA: TGTGCCAGCAGCAAAGTAGCGGACAGGGGTAACAAAGAGACCCAGTACTTC. It codes for CASSKVADRGNKETQYF.

This sequence joins TRBV7-9 and TRBJ1-4, with 10 bases identical to TRBD1. Germline lookup yields CDR1 SEHNR and CDR2 FQNEAQ (reference sequence). The CDR3 runs 14 residues. J was trimmed by 6 bases and V by 4 bases; bases with no gene match: 2. The CDR3: CASSSGQGDEKLFF. The CDR3 region has the DNA TGTGCCAGCAGCTCCGGACAGGGGGATGAAAAACTGTTTTTT.

The chain is built from TRBV10-3 and TRBJ1-2, with 7 positions matching TRBD1. In germline, CDR1 is ENHRY, CDR2 SYGVKD. Germline trimming cut 4 bases from V and 0 bases from J; bases unmatched to any gene: 5. The CDR3 length is 15 residues. For the CDR3, the DNA is TGTGCCATCAGTGCTCGGACAGGCGCTAACTATGGCTACACCTTC. It specifies CAISARTGANYGYTF.

This clone turned up a few times. The chain combines TRBV7-2 with TRBJ1-5; D unresolved. This CDR3 is 14 amino acids long. Germline V gene data show CDR1 as SGHTA and CDR2 as FQGNSA. With 1 base removed from V and 4 bases from J, the gap between germline ends came to 8 bases. CDR3 loop: CASSLDGDNQPQHF. CDR3 nucleotides: TGTGCCAGCAGCTTAGACGGGGATAATCAGCCCCAGCATTTT.

This chain joins TRBV5-1 and TRBJ2-7; 9 bases are a match to TRBD1. Looked up from germline, CDR1 is SGHRS and CDR2 is YFSETQ. The CDR3 spans 14 residues. V was pared by 0 bases and J by 5 bases, with 3 bases of the junction left unmatched. CDR3 sequence reads: CASSLATGGHEQYF. In DNA form, the CDR3 reads TGCGCCAGCAGCTTGGCCACAGGGGGCCACGAGCAGTACTTC.

The chain uses TRBV19 and TRBJ2-4; D is perhaps TRBD2 (6 bases). The CDR3 runs to 15 residues. Germline V gives CDR1 LNHDA, CDR2 SQIVND (reference sequence). Trimming shortened V by 4 bases and J by 8 bases, and 18 bases separated the two germline ends. CDR3 in amino acids: CASSTRLVSKDIQYF. The DNA of the CDR3 is TGTGCCAGTAGTACCAGACTAGTGAGTAAGGACATTCAGTACTTC.

This clone was picked up a small number of times. This chain connects TRBV4-2 to TRBJ2-2, with unresolved D. Germline CDR1 LGHNA, CDR2 YNFKEQ. The CDR3 has 15 residues. Trimming cost V 1 base and J 0 bases, with 6 bases left between them. In DNA, the CDR3 is TGTGCCAGCAGCCAAGCGAGTCCGAACACCGGGGAGCTGTTTTTT. Translation gives CASSQASPNTGELFF.

The chain is built from TRBV2 and TRBJ2-1, with 10 bases aligning to TRBD2. J was trimmed by 3 bases and V by 4 bases; bases with no gene match: 3. This CDR3 spans 15 amino acids. The V gene's germline CDR1 is SNHLY and CDR2 FYNNEI. The CDR3 DNA reads as TGTGCCAGCAGTGTCCTAGCGGGAGTCTACAATGAGCAGTTCTTC. As protein: CASSVLAGVYNEQFF.